This T cell receptor beta chain was sequenced during a study of identifying expanded T cells in peripheral blood. V dropped 2 bases and J dropped 0 bases, with 8 bases sitting between them. The CDR3 extends over 15 amino acids. The V gene's germline CDR1 is SGHTA and CDR2 FQGNSA. The table came from immunoSEQ multiplex PCR; TCRdb's copy has only in-frame clones and leaves some out. The repertoire holds approximately 100,000 clones, roughly nine tenths seen once, with approximately 18% in the top ten. During the collection period, no donor immune events like infections were recorded. Regarding this clone: What it recognizes is unknown.

Study-wide points: About 1.2 clones differed between technical replicates, versus 16.4 and 19 over time. Across healthy donors, higher total template counts meant significantly greater roughly 2-week count variance.

Sequencing used blood. The J gene is TRBJ1-3, the V gene TRBV7-2, with a tentative D call TRBD1 (5 bases). The receptor's source is a person aged 18-70 years in good health. The CDR3 protein is CASSLWGSSGNTIYF. The CDR3 DNA reads as TGTGCCAGCAGCTTATGGGGGAGCTCTGGAAACACCATATATTTT.